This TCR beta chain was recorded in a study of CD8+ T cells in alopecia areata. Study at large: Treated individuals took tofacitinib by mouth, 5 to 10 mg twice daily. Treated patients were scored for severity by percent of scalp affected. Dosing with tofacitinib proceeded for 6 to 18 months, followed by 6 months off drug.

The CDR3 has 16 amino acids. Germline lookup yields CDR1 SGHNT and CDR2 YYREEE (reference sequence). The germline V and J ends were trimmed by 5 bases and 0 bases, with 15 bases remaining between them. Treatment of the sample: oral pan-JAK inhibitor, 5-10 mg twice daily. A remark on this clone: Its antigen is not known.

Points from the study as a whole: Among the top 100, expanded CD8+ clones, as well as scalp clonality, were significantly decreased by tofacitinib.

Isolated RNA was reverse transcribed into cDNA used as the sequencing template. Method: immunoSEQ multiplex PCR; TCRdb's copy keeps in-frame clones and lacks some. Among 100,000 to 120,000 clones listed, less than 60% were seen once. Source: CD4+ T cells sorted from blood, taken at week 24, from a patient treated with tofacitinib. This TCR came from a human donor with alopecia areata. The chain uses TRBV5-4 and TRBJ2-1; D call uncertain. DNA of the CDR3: TGTGCCAGCAGTCCCTCCTTATCGGTCTCCTACAATGAGCAGTTCTTC. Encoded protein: CASSPSLSVSYNEQFF. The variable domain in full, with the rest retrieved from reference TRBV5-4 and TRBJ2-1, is ETGVTQSPTHLIKTRGQQVTLRCSSQSGHNTVSWYQQALGQGPQFIFQYYREEENGRGNFPPRFSGLQFPNYSSELNVNALELDDSALYLCASSPSLSVSYNEQFFGPGTRLTVL.